Listed below are T cell receptor beta chains from one sample, sequenced in a study of graft-versus-host responses after intestinal transplantation. Data came from immunoSEQ multiplex PCR; TCRdb stores just in-frame clones and leaves some out. This sample has about 19,000 clones; roughly four fifths occur once, and the top ten carry 1.5% to 2%. The sequencing used PBMCs, collected 14 days after transplant. Receptor source: a human patient who received an intestinal transplant, so some T cells may come from the graft donor. Each CDR3 is given with its conserved first and last residue. A D gene is named only where the DNA matches it firmly. Not every row has a clone size; where given, it reads once, few, many or a size class.

>TRBV18|TRBD2|TRBJ2-1|once
TGTGCCAGCTCACCGCCGAGGACTAGCGGGCACTACAATGAGCAGTTCTTC
CASSPPRTSGHYNEQFF
>TRBV7-9|-|TRBJ2-7|-
TGTGCCAGCAGCTACAGCTCCTACGAGCAGTACTTC
CASSYSSYEQYF
>TRBV20-1|-|TRBJ1-5|-
TGCAGTGCTACAGCATTGGCCCAGCATTTT
CSATALAQHF
>TRBV4-2|TRBD1|TRBJ2-7|-
TGTGCCAGCAGCCATCCCGGACAGGTCTACGAGCAGTACTTC
CASSHPGQVYEQYF
>TRBV6-4|TRBD1|TRBJ2-3|once
TGTGCCAGCAGTGACGGGACAGGGGGCACAGATACGCAGTATTTT
CASSDGTGGTDTQYF
>TRBV19|TRBD1|TRBJ1-1|once
TGTGCCAGTAATGAACAGGGGGCGGACACTGAAGCTTTCTTT
CASNEQGADTEAFF
>TRBV19|-|TRBJ1-1|-
TGTGCCAGTAGTATAGCCGGGGGACTCAGGGGAGCTTTCTTT
CASSIAGGLRGAFF
>TRBV6-1|-|TRBJ1-2|-
TGTGCCAGCAGTGATGGGGTCCTCCCTAACTATGGCTACACCTTC
CASSDGVLPNYGYTF
>TRBV4-1|-|TRBJ2-7|-
TGCGCCAGCAGCCTCACCCCGGACAGTACCTACGAGCAGTACTTC
CASSLTPDSTYEQYF
>TRBV30|-|TRBJ2-3|-
TGTGCCTGGAGCTACGCCCATACGCAGTATTTT
CAWSYAHTQYF
>TRBV6-5|-|TRBJ2-7|-
TGTGCCAGCAGTTACTCTGCATCCTACGAGCAGTACTTC
CASSYSASYEQYF
>TRBV5-4|TRBD1|TRBJ1-4|once
TGTGCCAGCAGTCCCCTCCGGGACAGGGGGCTTATTAATGAAAAACTGTTTTTT
CASSPLRDRGLINEKLFF
>TRBV15|-|TRBJ1-2|-
TGTGCCACCAGCATGGACCTTCATGGCTACACCTTC
CATSMDLHGYTF
>TRBV10-3|TRBD2|TRBJ2-1|-
TGTGCCATCAGTGAGTCGACTAGCGGGGGGGAGGATGAGCAGTTCTTC
CAISESTSGGEDEQFF
>TRBV6-5|-|TRBJ1-5|-
TGTGCCAGCAGTTACTCGACGTGGGATCAGCCCCAGCATTTT
CASSYSTWDQPQHF
>TRBV30|-|TRBJ2-7|once
TGTGCCTGGAGTGGTAGTTACGAGCAGTACTTC
CAWSGSYEQYF
>TRBV6-1|TRBD2|TRBJ2-2|few
TGTGCCAGCAGTGAACTAGCGGGGGGCACCGGGGAGCTGTTTTTT
CASSELAGGTGELFF
>TRBV19|-|TRBJ2-3|-
TGTGCCAGTAGGCCCAGACCGGGGACTCTAACAGATACGCAGTATTTT
CASRPRPGTLTDTQYF
>TRBV7-6|-|TRBJ1-1|-
TGTGCCAGCAGCTTAAAACACCAGAACACTGAAGCTTTCTTT
CASSLKHQNTEAFF
>TRBV13|TRBD2|TRBJ2-1|-
TGTGCCGGCAGCGAGGAGACTAGCGACTACAATGAGCAGTTCTTC
CAGSEETSDYNEQFF
>TRBV7-9|TRBD1|TRBJ2-5|-
TGTGCCAGTCAGGGGACAGGGGAGACCCAGTACTTC
CASQGTGETQYF